These 16 T cell receptor beta chains originate from one sample sequenced in a study of blood T cell repertoires in COVID-19. The data were produced by immunoSEQ multiplex PCR, yet TCRdb's version contains in-frame clones alone and is incomplete. The table lists some 180,000 clones, 84% of them singletons. The sequenced sample was peripheral blood. The receptor set was obtained from a human donor in a cohort sampled during active COVID-19.

The chain joins TRBV13 to TRBJ1-1, with 7 nucleotides matching TRBD1. The germline V gene encodes CDR1 PRHDT and CDR2 FYEKMQ (reference sequence). The J segment lost 5 bases and the V segment lost 0 bases, leaving 6 bases of the junction unmatched. This CDR3 is built from 15 residues. CDR3 protein: CASSLGQGTTTEAFF. The CDR3 DNA reads as TGTGCCAGCAGCTTAGGACAGGGGACGACTACTGAAGCTTTCTTT.

The chain is built from TRBV3-1 (or the pseudogene TRBV3-2) and TRBJ1-2; TRBD1 agrees at 9 bases. The CDR3 runs 16 residues. J was trimmed by 5 bases and V by 1 base; bases with no gene match: 8. Germline V gene lookup returns CDR1 LGHDT and CDR2 YNNKEL (reference sequence). The CDR3 nucleotides are TGTGCCAGCAGCCAAGCCGAACAGGGGGCGGTTTATGGCTACACCTTC. It is translated as CASSQAEQGAVYGYTF.

The chain combines TRBV19 with TRBJ2-1, with D unresolved. This CDR3 is built from 15 residues. The V end was cut by 3 bases, the J end by 0 bases, with 9 bases between. Germline V gene sequence: CDR1 LNHDA, CDR2 SQIVND (reference sequence). The CDR3 protein is CASSILRGSYNEQFF. CDR3 DNA sequence: TGTGCCAGTAGTATTCTGAGAGGCTCCTACAATGAGCAGTTCTTC.

This clone has more than one count but fewer than ten. The chain joins TRBV9 to TRBJ2-7; a possible D gene is TRBD1 (5 bases). Per the germline V gene, CDR1 is SGDLS and CDR2 is YYNGEE. The CDR3 consists of 15 residues. V lost 0 bases and J lost 3, with 13 bases in between. Here the CDR3 DNA reads TGTGCCAGCAGCGTAGGTCCTGGCAGGGACTACGAGCAGTACTTC. It is translated as CASSVGPGRDYEQYF.

This chain connects TRBV29-1 to TRBJ2-5, with 9 bases that match TRBD1. This CDR3 contains 12 residues. V was clipped by 7 bases and J by 2 bases; unmatched bases: 2. CDR1 and CDR2 from the germline V gene are SQVTM and ANQGSEA. This CDR3 reads CSGGQGQETQYF. Here the CDR3 DNA reads TGCAGCGGAGGACAGGGGCAAGAGACCCAGTACTTC.

The chain carries TRBV4-1 and TRBJ2-7; 10 nucleotides line up with TRBD2. Trimming removed 3 bases from V and 3 bases from J; junction bases left unmatched: 14. Per germline, CDR1 MGHRA and CDR2 YSYEKL. CDR3 length: 18 residues. CDR3 residues: CASSHGLLAGGQGYEQYF. CDR3 DNA: TGCGCCAGCAGCCACGGACTCTTAGCGGGGGGTCAGGGCTACGAGCAGTACTTC.

The V and J genes are TRBV5-4 and TRBJ1-1; 10 bases map to TRBD1. Germline CDR1 reads SGHNT; CDR2 reads YYREEE (reference sequence). The CDR3 is 13 amino acids. V trimming: 4 bases; J trimming: 7 bases; junction bases outside the gene matches: 4. The chain's CDR3 is CASSRDRGIEAFF. For the CDR3, the DNA is TGTGCCAGCAGCCGGGACAGGGGAATTGAAGCTTTCTTT.

The chain couples TRBV9 to TRBJ2-7; 8 bases align to TRBD2. Losses at the gene ends were 3 bases for V and 3 bases for J; bases not matched to a gene: 5. Per the germline V gene, CDR1 is SGDLS and CDR2 is YYNGEE. The CDR3 runs 14 residues. CDR3 sequence reads: CASSGNGGDYEQYF. The CDR3 nucleotides are TGTGCCAGCAGCGGAAACGGGGGGGACTACGAGCAGTACTTC.

This clone has more than one count but fewer than ten. The J gene is TRBJ1-1, the V gene TRBV4-1; D may be TRBD1 (5 bases). Germline values: CDR1 MGHRA, CDR2 YSYEKL. V shed 8 bases and J shed 1 base, with 11 bases lying between them. The CDR3 spans 13 residues. In DNA, the CDR3 is TGCGCCAGCCAGGAGGGGCCGAACACTGAAGCTTTCTTT. It yields the protein CASQEGPNTEAFF.

CDR3 DNA: TGTGCCAGCAGGGGGGGACAGTTCACTGAAGCTTTCTTT. This gives the protein CASRGGQFTEAFF. This sequence joins TRBV2 and TRBJ1-1; 7 bases fit TRBD1. CDR3 length: 13 residues. The junction had 5 bases not matched to a gene; V was cut back by 6 bases and J by 4 bases. Germline CDR1 and CDR2: SNHLY and FYNNEI.

The chain carries TRBV9 and TRBJ2-7; D is unresolved. This CDR3 contains 14 residues. V lost 4 bases to trimming and J lost 0 bases, with 11 bases between them. Germline CDR1 is SGDLS and CDR2 is YYNGEE. CDR3 in DNA: TGTGCCAGCAGCCGAGGCACAAGCTCCTACGAGCAGTACTTC. This codes for CASSRGTSSYEQYF.

The chain links TRBV27 to TRBJ1-1; no clear D. The CDR3 consists of 14 residues. Trimming took 8 bases from V and 3 from J, leaving 16 bases between them. Germline V CDR1 and CDR2: MNHEY, SMNVEV (reference sequence). The CDR3 protein is CASALYFSYTEAFF. The CDR3 region has the DNA TGTGCCAGCGCTCTGTATTTTAGCTACACTGAAGCTTTCTTT.

The chain uses TRBV19 and TRBJ2-2, with a tentative D call TRBD2 (7 bases). The CDR3 is made up of 17 amino acids. V was pared by 4 bases and J by 5 bases, with 20 bases between. Germline loops: CDR1 LNHDA, CDR2 SQIVND (reference sequence). The CDR3, as DNA: TGTGCCAGTAGTACCATTCTAGGGGGGGCAGGAACCGGGGAGCTGTTTTTT. Protein: CASSTILGGAGTGELFF.

The J gene is TRBJ2-7, the V gene TRBV7-6; 12 nucleotides match TRBD1. The ends lost 5 bases at V and 5 bases at J; junction bases unmatched: 7. The CDR3 has 15 amino acids. Germline CDR1 SGHVS, CDR2 FNYEAQ. DNA for the CDR3: TGTGCCAGCAGCCCTGGGACAGGGGGCCTGAACGAGCAGTACTTC. Translated, it gives CASSPGTGGLNEQYF.

Here the CDR3 reads CASSGDRVRRDNQPQHF. In DNA, the CDR3 is TGTGCCAGCAGTGGTGACAGGGTAAGAAGGGACAATCAGCCCCAGCATTTT. The rearrangement joins TRBV6-2 or TRBV6-3 to TRBJ1-5, with TRBD1 identical over 7 bases. V gave up 5 bases and J gave up 3 bases; unmatched junction bases: 13. The V gene's germline CDR1 is MNHEY and CDR2 SVGEGT. This CDR3 comprises 17 residues.

The rearrangement links TRBV6-1 to TRBJ2-5; 9 nucleotides agree with TRBD1. Trimming cost V 2 bases and J 5 bases; bases outside gene matches: 6. From germline, CDR1 is MNHNS and CDR2 SASEGT. The CDR3 length is 15 residues. The CDR3: CASSEMTGGRETQYF. CDR3 DNA: TGTGCCAGCAGTGAAATGACAGGGGGACGGGAGACCCAGTACTTC.